This entry features one T cell receptor (beta chain) sequence. Its target is not known. Investigators reverse transcribed all isolated RNA, so they sequenced expressed TCRB transcripts. Method: immunoSEQ multiplex PCR; TCRdb's copy keeps in-frame clones and lacks some. The data contain 300,000 to 450,000 clones, approximately 12% of them singletons. This entry is derived from a study of beta chain features in type 1 diabetes. Regarding the study as a whole: A moderate, significant TCRB CDR3 shortening appeared in type 1 diabetes across four CD4+ subsets.

In total, each donor contributed a single heparinised blood draw that averaged roughly 100 mL. The authors obtained over 95% purity in all sorted populations. The receptor was isolated from a woman younger than 35 with type 1 diabetes. Sequencing input: naive CD4+ T cells from blood.

As DNA, the CDR3 is TGTGCCAGCAGCTTGACTAGCGGGGTTTCCTACAATGAGCAGTTCTTC. Translated, it gives CASSLTSGVSYNEQFF. The rearrangement joins TRBV7-2 to TRBJ2-1, with 11 bases lining up with TRBD2. Germline V CDR1 and CDR2: SGHTA, FQGNSA. The CDR3 has 16 residues. The V segment lost 3 bases and the J segment 1 base; nucleotides outside the gene matches: 2.